Listed below are T cell receptor beta chains from one sample, sequenced in a study of blood T cell repertoires in COVID-19. TCRdb's table, derived via immunoSEQ multiplex PCR, lists solely in-frame clones and lacks some. This table has under 200,000 clones, about 85% appearing once. Material for sequencing was peripheral blood. These receptors were taken from a man in his fifties or sixties with COVID-19, enrolled during active disease. Each CDR3 is given without its conserved first and last residue. Fields, in order: V gene, CDR3 protein.

TRBV27 ASRGGRRGTDTQY
TRBV7-2 ASTKGGSNYGYT
TRBV29-1 SVDDSSPTNYGYT
TRBV6-6 ASINGGAPGNTIY
TRBV19 ASSIVGTGATDTQY
TRBV6-6 ASSYGQGPYEQY
TRBV12-3/TRBV12-4 ASGTLGGSEAF
TRBV2 ASSREWAEAF
TRBV5-1 ASSLGGGNQPQH
TRBV30 ARAALRGLATEAF
TRBV9 ASSVVSAGLNGYT
TRBV3-1/TRBV3-2 ASSPQGGLPEAF
TRBV11-2 ASSLRTYRSLH
TRBV5-4 ASSRQGEAGELF
TRBV24-1 ATAGTAQETQY
TRBV10-3 AISTDRALYGYT
TRBV19 ATKGQSNYGYT
TRBV5-4 ASSLEQGANTEAF
TRBV3-1/TRBV3-2 ASSRDRGATEAF
TRBV19 ASNEVRGKNIQY
TRBV3-1/TRBV3-2 ASSPRLGAGNTIY
TRBV5-1 ASSPLSGQGAGELF